These 9 T cell receptor beta chains came from one sample sequenced in a study of regulatory T cells in long-lasting Graves disease listed by TCRdb under 2021. The protocol used for the library was multiplex PCR. The data were produced on an Illumina HiSeq 4000. iRepertoire HTBI primers and Arm-PCR amplification of CDR3 regions were used to construct TCR beta libraries. TCRdb ran its own pipeline on the public reads, namely fastp trimming at Q25 and MiXCR clone calling, and kept in-frame beta chains. Each CDR3 protein appears once, grouped with its most common genes and DNA. The sample data list about 430,000 distinct CDR3 sequences, and 21% of these were observed just once. The ten largest clones capture around an eighth of the sample. Taken with the paper, the label for time point translates to: persistent/refractory GD, antithyroid drugs over 5 years with positive TRAb. For both TCR sequencing and RNA sequencing, RNA was extracted from PBMCs using TRIzol.

The sequencing here drew on peripheral blood mononuclear cells (PBMCs), taken when the disease was refractory, from a patient treated with antithyroid drugs. The receptors originated from a female donor with Graves disease.

V and J are TRBV20-1 and TRBJ1-5; TRBD1 aligns across 7 bases. With 5 bases clipped from V and 4 bases from J, the junction kept 5 bases outside the gene matches. This CDR3 has 13 residues. In germline, CDR1 is DFQATT, CDR2 SNEGSKA (reference sequence). The CDR3: CSAYRTGNQPQHF. CDR3 in DNA: TGCAGTGCTTATAGGACAGGTAATCAGCCCCAGCATTTT.

This clonotype has only a few counts. The junction does not match germline at one end; this may be a read error. The chain uses TRBV27 and TRBJ2-7, with a weak D call TRBD2 (6 bases). The CDR3 length is 12 residues. The germline V gene has CDR1 MNHEY and CDR2 SMNVEV (reference sequence). CDR3 in amino acids: CASRERKDVGSF. Here the CDR3 DNA reads TGTGCCAGCAGGGAGCGGAAGGATGTCGGGAGCTTC.

The rearrangement uses TRBV5-6 and TRBJ2-5, with D perhaps TRBD1 (5 bases). The CDR3 spans 14 residues. Trimming left V 1 base short and J 3 bases short, with 10 bases between. CDR1 and CDR2 (germline): SGHDT, YYEEEE. CDR3 sequence: CASSLWQGEETQYF. CDR3 DNA sequence: TGTGCCAGCAGCTTGTGGCAGGGTGAAGAGACCCAGTACTTC.

In this sample, this clonotype turned up many times. The CDR3 protein is CASSHKGGRVYEQYF. In DNA form, the CDR3 reads TGTGCCAGCAGCCATAAGGGCGGGAGAGTGTACGAGCAGTACTTC. This rearrangement joins TRBV3-1 to TRBJ2-7; 7 nucleotides match TRBD2. This CDR3 is built from 15 residues. J was trimmed by 4 bases and V by 3 bases; bases with no gene match: 9. Germline V gene sequence: CDR1 LGHDT, CDR2 YNNKEL (reference sequence).

This chain joins TRBV5-1 and TRBJ2-1; 11 nucleotides match TRBD2. Trimming took 0 bases from V and 7 from J; bases not matched to a gene: 3. Germline loops: CDR1 SGHRS, CDR2 YFSETQ. The CDR3 runs 15 residues. CDR3 loop: CASSLVSSGRNEQFF. CDR3 nucleotides: TGCGCCAGCAGCTTGGTGTCTAGCGGGAGGAATGAGCAGTTCTTC.

The sample holds many counts of this clonotype. The J gene is TRBJ2-4, the V gene TRBV6-1, with D unresolved. V was cut by 9 bases and J by 2 bases, with 14 bases left in between. This CDR3 comprises 14 residues. Germline V gene data show CDR1 as MNHNS and CDR2 as SASEGT. CDR3 residues: CASRVDGPKNIQYF. The DNA for the CDR3 is TGTGCCAGTAGAGTAGACGGTCCCAAAAACATTCAGTACTTC.

The chain joins TRBV29-1 to TRBJ2-3; tentatively, D is TRBD1 (6 bases). CDR1 is SQVTM and CDR2 is ANQGSEA in the germline V gene. Trimming removed 1 base from V and 6 bases from J, with 14 bases in between. This CDR3 region has 14 residues. The CDR3 nucleotides read TGCAGCGTTGAAGCTTTACAGGGCCCCGATACGCAGTATTTT. Its translation: CSVEALQGPDTQYF.

V usage is TRBV6-1 and J usage is TRBJ1-5; the match to TRBD1 covers 8 bases. Per germline, CDR1 MNHNS and CDR2 SASEGT. The CDR3 is made up of 16 amino acids. V was pared by 1 base and J by 3 bases, with 5 bases of the junction left unmatched. The chain's CDR3 is CASSEGTGTFNQPQHF. CDR3 sequence (DNA): TGTGCCAGCAGTGAAGGGACAGGGACATTCAATCAGCCCCAGCATTTT.

CDR3 DNA: TGTGCCAGCAGCTTAGTTATTCAGGGCAGGGGCTACGAGCAGTACTTC. Its protein is CASSLVIQGRGYEQYF. The V and J genes are TRBV7-8 and TRBJ2-7, with D possibly TRBD1 on 6 matching bases. The CDR3 spans 16 residues. The ends were cut back, 1 base at V and 3 bases at J, with 16 bases in the middle. CDR1 is SGHVS, CDR2 FQNEAQ, per germline.